The text below deals with one T cell receptor beta chain. The data originate from a study of blood T cell repertoires in COVID-19. Turning to the study itself: Sites in the United States, Italy and Spain provided acute and convalescent COVID-19 samples. Sources were T cells, B-cell-depleted T cells, or PBMCs; the material itself was cDNA or gDNA.

In the authors' workflow: Scientists estimated how many nucleated cells there were by amplifying reference gene primers. Using immunoSEQ multiplex PCR, the repertoire was profiled, and TCRdb retains in-frame clones only, with some absent. From that table come the V and J calls and clone size; the DNA was used to work out D and trimming. Found here are 300,000 or so clones, around nine tenths of them singletons; the top ten hold over 1%. The germline V and J ends were trimmed by 2 bases and 5 bases, with 19 bases remaining between them. Germline V gives CDR1 LGHNA, CDR2 YNFKEQ. The CDR3 totals 17 residues.

The receptor's source is a man aged 65 to 79 with acute or convalescent COVID-19. The rearrangement uses TRBV4-2 and TRBJ2-1, with D possibly TRBD2 on 5 matching bases. The sequencing input was peripheral blood. The CDR3 DNA is TGTGCCAGCAGCCAACGGGAAGAACTCGATTCGGACAATGAGCAGTTCTTC. It yields the protein CASSQREELDSDNEQFF.